Listed here are 14 T cell receptor beta chains from one sample, sequenced in a study of T cell changes during pregnancy in multiple sclerosis. The table came from immunoSEQ multiplex PCR; TCRdb's copy has only in-frame clones and leaves some out. The sample lists 93,000 or so clones; about 91% were seen once. The specimen was peripheral blood, collected after pregnancy. The receptor set was obtained from a female donor with multiple sclerosis, enrolled in a pregnancy study.

The chain uses TRBV29-1 and TRBJ1-2; D is undetermined. V lost 3 bases to trimming and J lost 2 bases, with 19 bases between them. CDR3 length: 16 amino acids. Germline loops: CDR1 SQVTM, CDR2 ANQGSEA. CDR3 region: CSVDLPLAAGNYGYTF. The CDR3 DNA reads TGCAGCGTTGATTTACCCCTCGCGGCCGGAAACTATGGCTACACCTTC. Variable domain in full (rest from reference TRBV29-1 and TRBJ1-2): SAVISQKPSRDICQRGTSLTIQCQVDSQVTMMFWYRQQPGQSLTLIATANQGSEATYESGFVIDKFPISRPNLTFSTLTVSNMSPEDSSIYLCSVDLPLAAGNYGYTFGSGTRLTVV.

The CDR3 is CASSPGRNYGYTF. The CDR3 region has the DNA TGTGCCAGCTCACCGGGGCGGAACTATGGCTACACCTTC. V gene TRBV18 combines with J gene TRBJ1-2, with D maybe TRBD1 (5 bases). V lost 3 bases and J lost 2, with 7 bases in between. This CDR3 has 13 amino acids. Looked up from germline, CDR1 is KGHSH and CDR2 is LQKENI.

This chain links TRBV5-1 with TRBJ2-6; 7 nucleotides match TRBD1. The germline V gene encodes CDR1 SGHRS and CDR2 YFSETQ. The CDR3 sequence is 18 residues long. J was trimmed by 0 bases and V by 4 bases; bases with no gene match: 10. The CDR3 sequence: CASSGRQGASSGANVLTF. The CDR3 DNA sequence: TGCGCCAGCAGCGGCAGACAGGGAGCTAGCTCTGGGGCCAACGTCCTGACTTTC.

The rearrangement uses TRBV7-9 and TRBJ2-3; 7 bases are a match to TRBD1. The CDR3 runs to 18 residues. J lost 1 base, V lost 2 bases, and 12 bases had no gene match. Germline lookup yields CDR1 SEHNR and CDR2 FQNEAQ (reference sequence). The DNA of the CDR3 is TGTGCCAGCAGCTTATATTCGAGCTGGGACAGAGGCACAGATACGCAGTATTTT. It encodes CASSLYSSWDRGTDTQYF.

The chain recombines TRBV27 with TRBJ2-1; 8 bases align to TRBD2. The CDR3 is made up of 16 amino acids. Germline V gene lookup returns CDR1 MNHEY and CDR2 SMNVEV (reference sequence). V shed 7 bases, J shed 1 base, and the junction held 9 bases outside the gene matches. CDR3 nucleotide sequence: TGTGCCAGCACCATCTCGCCTAGCGGGTCCTACAATGAGCAGTTCTTC. It codes for CASTISPSGSYNEQFF.

The rearrangement uses TRBV5-4 and TRBJ2-7, with 8 bases identical to TRBD2. V lost 0 bases to trimming and J lost 6 bases; unmatched junction nucleotides: 5. CDR1 is SGHNT, CDR2 YYREEE, per germline (reference sequence). The CDR3 consists of 14 residues. This CDR3 is CASSLERAGAEQYF. As DNA, the CDR3 is TGTGCCAGCAGCTTGGAACGAGCGGGAGCCGAGCAGTACTTC.

The rearrangement joins TRBV27 to TRBJ1-2; possible D gene TRBD1, 6 bases. V was clipped by 5 bases and J by 8 bases, with 27 bases between them. Germline V gene sequence: CDR1 MNHEY, CDR2 SMNVEV (reference sequence). The CDR3 has 17 amino acids. In DNA, the CDR3 is TGTGCCAGCAGTCCACGGGCGGGGGGGGGCGCGTGGAAGGGCTACACCTTC. Translated: CASSPRAGGGAWKGYTF.

The chain carries TRBV9 and TRBJ1-2, with D perhaps matching TRBD1 (5 bases). Per germline, CDR1 SGDLS and CDR2 YYNGEE. The CDR3 loop spans 15 amino acids. V lost 2 bases and J lost 0, with 11 bases in between. This CDR3 reads CASSVWGPPNYGYTF. The CDR3 nucleotides read TGTGCCAGCAGCGTTTGGGGCCCCCCTAACTATGGCTACACCTTC.

This clone occurred once. The chain uses TRBV5-1 and TRBJ2-7, with D possibly TRBD2 on 5 matching bases. CDR3 length: 17 residues. Trimming stripped 0 bases from V and 2 bases from J, with 18 bases between. Germline V gives CDR1 SGHRS, CDR2 YFSETQ. As DNA, the CDR3 is TGCGCCAGCAGCTTGGAGCCCGGACTTATTCGGGCCTACGAGCAGTACTTC. This encodes CASSLEPGLIRAYEQYF.

DNA of the CDR3: TGTGCCAGCAGCCAAGACTTTAGCACCGGGGAGCTGTTTTTT. It encodes CASSQDFSTGELFF. This chain joins TRBV14 and TRBJ2-2; no definite D call. V was cut by 0 bases and J by 4 bases, with 6 bases left in between. Germline V gene sequence: CDR1 SGHDN, CDR2 FVKESK. There are 14 residues in the CDR3.

The chain links TRBV5-1 to TRBJ2-7; TRBD2 might be the D (6 bases). The length of the CDR3 is 14 residues. V was shortened by 0 bases and J by 2 bases, with 9 bases between the two germline ends. Germline lookup yields CDR1 SGHRS and CDR2 YFSETQ. The CDR3 coding sequence is TGCGCCAGCAGCTTGGCGGGGGAGGCCTACGAGCAGTACTTC. Protein product: CASSLAGEAYEQYF. The full variable domain, completed using reference TRBV5-1 and TRBJ2-7, is KAGVTQTPRYLIKTRGQQVTLSCSPISGHRSVSWYQQTPGQGLQFLFEYFSETQRNKGNFPGRFSGRQFSNSRSEMNVSTLELGDSALYLCASSLAGEAYEQYFGPGTRLTVT.

A single count supports this clone. The chain joins TRBV2 to TRBJ2-7; 11 bases match TRBD2. CDR1 and CDR2 (germline): SNHLY, FYNNEI. The trim removed 8 bases at V and 8 bases at J, leaving 5 bases unmatched. The CDR3 contains 12 residues. The CDR3 loop reads CASALAGGQQYF. For the CDR3, the DNA is TGTGCCAGCGCGCTAGCGGGGGGTCAGCAGTACTTC.

The CDR3 DNA is TGTGCCAGCAGGACTAGCGGGGCCTACAATGAGCAGTTCTTC. Protein product: CASRTSGAYNEQFF. The gene calls are TRBV6-6 and TRBJ2-1; 11 bases line up with TRBD2. CDR1 and CDR2 from the germline V gene are MNHNY and SVGAGI (reference sequence). This CDR3 contains 14 residues. J gave up 2 bases and V 6 bases, and 0 bases lay outside the gene matches.

The chain couples TRBV5-1 to TRBJ1-2; 7 bases are a match to TRBD1. Trimming at V came to 7 bases and at J to 5 bases, leaving 11 bases not matched to a gene. Looked up from germline, CDR1 is SGHRS and CDR2 is YFSETQ. The CDR3 is 14 residues long. The CDR3 here is CASARDSLSYGYTF. The DNA of the CDR3 is TGCGCCAGCGCCAGGGACAGCCTGAGTTATGGCTACACCTTC.